At least ten counts were recorded for the clone carrying this T cell receptor beta chain. This sample was taken from a study of CD8+CD57+ T cells in acquired aplastic anemia. Patients chosen for sequencing had CD8+CD57+ cells that had expanded, as shown by flow cytometry. This CDR3 is built from 15 residues. V gave up 3 bases and J gave up 5 bases; unmatched junction bases: 8. In germline, CDR1 is DFQATT, CDR2 SNEGSKA (reference sequence). TCR beta VDJ and CDR3 profiling used genomic DNA as template. TCRdb recomputed calls from the reads with MiXCR, one row per CDR3 protein. Of roughly 61,000 distinct CDR3 sequences listed, 55% to 70% are singletons.

Source material: sorted CD4+, CD8+, or CD8+CD57+ T cells (not recorded which) from PBMCs. The receptor comes from a human donor with aplastic anemia. The chain couples TRBV20-1 to TRBJ1-4; 8 bases are a match to TRBD1. This CDR3 reads CSASEQGVLNEKLFF. CDR3 sequence (DNA): TGCAGTGCTAGTGAACAGGGGGTCCTCAATGAAAAACTGTTTTTT.